This paragraph covers one TCR beta chain sequence. The data originate from a study of blood T cell repertoires in COVID-19. Study background: In each case, the material was cDNA or gDNA derived from T cells, B-cell-depleted T cells, or PBMCs.

Some clones are missing from TCRdb's copy, which holds only in-frame ones; the method was immunoSEQ multiplex PCR. The top ten clones hold around 8.1% of a sample with fewer than 200,000 clones, roughly 78% of them seen once. It was during active infection that Seattle patients were enrolled and then longitudinally followed. Trimming removed 0 bases from V and 3 bases from J, with 8 bases in between. The CDR3 sequence is 14 residues long. The V gene's germline CDR1 is SGHNT and CDR2 YYREEE (reference sequence). The TCR originated in a woman between 55 and 75 years old with COVID-19, enrolled during active disease. The sequencing sample was made of peripheral blood. V is TRBV5-4 and J is TRBJ2-3; D might be TRBD2 (5 bases). The CDR3 DNA is TGTGCCAGCAGCTTGGACGGGATTACAGATACGCAGTATTTT. It translates to CASSLDGITDTQYF.